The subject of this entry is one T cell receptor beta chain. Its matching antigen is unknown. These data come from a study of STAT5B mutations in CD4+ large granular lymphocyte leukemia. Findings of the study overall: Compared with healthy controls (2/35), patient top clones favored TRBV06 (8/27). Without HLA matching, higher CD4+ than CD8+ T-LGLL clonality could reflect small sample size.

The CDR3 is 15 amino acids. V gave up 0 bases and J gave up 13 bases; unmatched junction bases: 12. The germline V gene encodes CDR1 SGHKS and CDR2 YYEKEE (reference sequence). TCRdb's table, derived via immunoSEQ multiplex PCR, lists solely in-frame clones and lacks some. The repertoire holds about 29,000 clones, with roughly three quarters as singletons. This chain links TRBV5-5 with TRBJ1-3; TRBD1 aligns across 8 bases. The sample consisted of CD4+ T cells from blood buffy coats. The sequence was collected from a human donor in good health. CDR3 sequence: CASSLVGLYRDRIYF. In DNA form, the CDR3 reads TGTGCCAGCAGCTTGGTAGGGTTATATCGGGACAGGATATATTTT.